These 11 T cell receptor beta chains were all obtained from the same sample, sequenced in a study of stem cell transplantation in POMP-related autoinflammatory disease. TCRdb's copy holds only in-frame clones and misses some; the assay was immunoSEQ multiplex PCR. The sample shows roughly 70,000 clones, under 95% of them seen only once. This specimen was CD4+ T cells from PBMCs, taken after stem cell transplantation. All receptors derive from a human patient with POMP-related autoinflammation and immune dysregulation (PRAID). The graft donor may have given rise to some T cells.

J is TRBJ2-3 and V is TRBV28; tentatively, D is TRBD2 (6 bases). Trimming stripped 8 bases from V and 0 bases from J, with 21 bases between. The CDR3 loop spans 17 amino acids. CDR1 and CDR2 (germline): MDHEN, SYDVKM. Here the CDR3 reads CASLPAPSGLSTDTQYF. The CDR3 nucleotides are TGTGCCAGCCTACCGGCCCCCAGCGGGTTAAGCACAGATACGCAGTATTTT.

The J gene is TRBJ2-7, the V gene TRBV5-6; 9 bases fit TRBD1. The CDR3 extends over 17 amino acids. CDR1 and CDR2 (germline): SGHDT, YYEEEE. V lost 4 bases and J lost 4; bases outside the gene matches: 15. The CDR3 reads CASSRTQSGQGDYEQYF. The CDR3 nucleotides read TGTGCCAGCAGCCGGACCCAATCGGGACAGGGTGATTACGAGCAGTACTTC.

The CDR3: CASSLTWDTEAFF. The DNA for the CDR3 is TGTGCCAGCAGCTTGACTTGGGACACTGAAGCTTTCTTT. V usage is TRBV5-5 and J usage is TRBJ1-1, with D hard to call. V was trimmed by 1 base and J by 3 bases, leaving 7 bases between them. The CDR3 is made up of 13 amino acids. The germline V gene has CDR1 SGHKS and CDR2 YYEKEE (reference sequence).

The rearrangement joins TRBV10-3 to TRBJ2-3; TRBD2 aligns across 7 bases. The CDR3 loop spans 17 amino acids. Germline V lookup: CDR1 ENHRY, CDR2 SYGVKD. J was trimmed by 0 bases and V by 0 bases; bases with no gene match: 6. The CDR3, as DNA: TGTGCCATCAGTGAGTCGCGGTTGCGGGGGAGCACAGATACGCAGTATTTT. It is translated as CAISESRLRGSTDTQYF.

V usage is TRBV4-2 and J usage is TRBJ2-7, with D maybe TRBD2 (5 bases). The CDR3 loop spans 14 amino acids. From germline, CDR1 is LGHNA and CDR2 YNFKEQ. V lost 0 bases, J lost 5 bases, and 11 bases lay in between. In DNA, the CDR3 is TGTGCCAGCAGCCAAGATCCCGGGATCCACGAGCAGTACTTC. Amino acids: CASSQDPGIHEQYF.

The V call is TRBV7-9, the J call TRBJ2-1; D perhaps matches TRBD1 (6 bases). This CDR3 contains 16 residues. Trimming pared 4 bases from V and 0 bases from J, leaving 13 bases between. Germline CDR1 and CDR2: SEHNR and FQNEAQ (reference sequence). CDR3 sequence reads: CASSSRTASSYNEQFF. CDR3 nucleotides: TGTGCCAGCAGCTCGAGGACAGCGAGCTCCTACAATGAGCAGTTCTTC.

This chain joins TRBV24-1 and TRBJ2-1, with 8 bases that match TRBD2. Germline trimming cut 1 base from V and 7 bases from J; bases unmatched to any gene: 14. CDR1 is KGHDR, CDR2 SFDVKD, per germline. This CDR3 is 18 amino acids long. CDR3 amino acids: CATSDLSGRVGKVNEQFF. Here the CDR3 DNA reads TGTGCCACCAGTGATTTAAGCGGGAGAGTCGGGAAGGTGAATGAGCAGTTCTTC.

Here the CDR3 DNA reads TGTGCCAGCAGCTCACAGGGAATGTATGGCTACACCTTC. It is translated as CASSSQGMYGYTF. The V call is TRBV13, the J call TRBJ1-2; D perhaps matches TRBD1 (6 bases). Germline V gene sequence: CDR1 PRHDT, CDR2 FYEKMQ (reference sequence). V lost 4 bases and J 5 bases, leaving 11 bases between the germline ends. This CDR3 is built from 13 residues.

The gene calls are TRBV6-5 and TRBJ2-7; TRBD2 aligns across 8 bases. The V and J ends lost 8 bases and 5 bases, in that order; junction bases with no gene match: 8. Germline V lookup: CDR1 MNHEY, CDR2 SVGAGI. This CDR3 has 13 amino acids. CDR3 residues: CASLSGLGHEQYF. As DNA, the CDR3 is TGTGCCAGCCTCTCGGGACTAGGACACGAGCAGTACTTC.

V is TRBV11-3 and J is TRBJ1-1, with 9 nucleotides matching TRBD1. The CDR3 is 12 residues long. Germline CDR1 reads SGHNT; CDR2 reads YENEEA. J lost 10 bases, V lost 1 base, and 1 base had no gene match. CDR3 protein: CASSLGTGAAFF. CDR3 nucleotide sequence: TGTGCCAGCAGCTTAGGGACAGGGGCAGCTTTCTTT.

V gene TRBV5-1 combines with J gene TRBJ1-2, with 7 bases that match TRBD1. This CDR3 comprises 15 residues. Germline lookup yields CDR1 SGHRS and CDR2 YFSETQ. V shed 1 base, J shed 1 base, and the junction held 4 bases outside the gene matches. The CDR3 is CASSLQTGLNYGYTF. The CDR3 nucleotides are TGCGCCAGCAGCTTGCAGACAGGGCTTAACTATGGCTACACCTTC.